These T cell receptor beta chains were read from a single sample in a study of Graves' ophthalmopathy and Graves' hyperthyroidism. Each CDR3 protein is one row after TCRdb ran MiXCR on the multiplex PCR reads. The repertoire consists of 300,000 to 400,000 distinct CDR3 sequences, with around a sixth occurring once and the leading ten covering about 12%. Sequenced: peripheral blood. The source of these receptors is an adult man with Graves' ophthalmopathy. The CDR3 runs from the conserved cysteine through the conserved F or W. The size field is filled for only some rows; it gives once, few, many or a size class.

many TRBV6-5 CASSYGAEAGDF
many TRBV9 CASSGADDEKLFF
many TRBV28 CASGGIAETQYF
many TRBV3-1 CASSQVKGQPYEQYF
. TRBV3-1 CASSSSGGNLDRQYF
many TRBV15 CATSRGGTTYEQYF
many TRBV27 CASSQGHSGNTIYF
many TRBV6-5 CASSFGQGAGQPQHF
many TRBV20-1 CSASRDSLASYYEQYF
. TRBV6-5 CASSSGRVVYEQYF
many TRBV20-1 CSALGPGAKYEQYF